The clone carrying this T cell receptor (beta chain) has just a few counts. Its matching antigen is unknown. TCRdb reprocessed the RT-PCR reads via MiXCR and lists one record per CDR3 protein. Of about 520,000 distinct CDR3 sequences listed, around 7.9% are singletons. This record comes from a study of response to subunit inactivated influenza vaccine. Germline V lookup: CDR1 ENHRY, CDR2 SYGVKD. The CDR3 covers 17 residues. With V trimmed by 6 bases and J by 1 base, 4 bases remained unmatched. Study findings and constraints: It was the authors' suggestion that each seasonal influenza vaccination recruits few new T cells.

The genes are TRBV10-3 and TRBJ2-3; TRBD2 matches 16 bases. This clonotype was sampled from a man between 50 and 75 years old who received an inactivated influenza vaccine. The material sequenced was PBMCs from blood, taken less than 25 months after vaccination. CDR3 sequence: CAIRGTSGRGRTDTQYF. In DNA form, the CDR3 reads TGTGCCATCAGGGGGACTAGCGGGAGGGGACGCACAGATACGCAGTATTTT.